The present T cell receptor beta chain was sequenced within a study of CD8 T cells in Susac syndrome. Overall study results and limits: The study admitted that it had a relatively small number of individuals in its TCR sequencing and HLA analysis.

The control participants were healthy donors, and these controls were matched with respect to both age and sex. The TEMRA cells underwent FACS enrichment, while the CD8+ and CD4+ T cells underwent negative isolation. Remarks on this clonotype: What it binds is unknown.

An amount of RNA that ranged from roughly 0.45 to 1 ug was reverse transcribed with random hexamers. Amplification of TCR beta CDR3 across 54 Vbeta and 13 Jbeta was performed with immunoSEQ multiplex PCR. TCRdb re-derived calls from the immunoSEQ multiplex PCR reads in MiXCR, one entry per CDR3 protein. This table holds 150,000 to 200,000 distinct CDR3 sequences, 90% to 95% found once. V lost 8 bases, J lost 7 bases, and 18 bases stayed unmatched. Germline loops: CDR1 GTSNPN, CDR2 SVGIG (reference sequence). The CDR3 is made up of 15 amino acids. Sequencing was carried out using CD4+ T cells from PBMCs. The chain is built from TRBV30 and TRBJ2-7; 9 nucleotides align to TRBD2. The sequence derives from a human donor in good health. The CDR3 bases are TGTGCCACCCGGTGGTGGCGGGGGGGCTCTAGAGAGCAGTACTTC. Protein: CATRWWRGGSREQYF.